Listed here are 16 T cell receptor beta chains from one sample, sequenced in a study of shared clonotypes between healthy human individuals. Libraries were prepared by immunoSEQ multiplex PCR; TCRdb keeps only in-frame clonotypes and omits some of them. This table has about 690,000 clones, about 92% appearing once. The specimen sequenced was memory CD8+ T cells from PBMCs. Sample subset: CD45RO+ cells pooled with CCR7-negative TemRA cells. The source is a man aged 18-30 years in good health. Some clones in this sample may be carry-over from other donors' samples.

The chain joins TRBV9 to TRBJ2-1, with TRBD2 matching over 12 bases. The ends lost 1 base at V and 7 bases at J; junction bases unmatched: 9. Germline-derived CDR1 and CDR2 are SGDLS and YYNGEE. The CDR3 contains 17 residues. The CDR3 DNA follows: TGTGCCAGCAGCGTATCCGTTGCTAGCGGGAGGGGTAATGAGCAGTTCTTC. It codes for CASSVSVASGRGNEQFF.

The V and J genes are TRBV4-3 and TRBJ2-5; TRBD2 agrees at 8 bases. Trimming at V came to 3 bases and at J to 5 bases, leaving 2 bases not matched to a gene. Germline V gene data show CDR1 as LGHNA and CDR2 as YSLEER. The CDR3 is 13 amino acids. The CDR3 sequence is CASSQTGGETQYF. The CDR3 coding sequence is TGCGCCAGCAGCCAGACGGGAGGGGAGACCCAGTACTTC.

V gene TRBV28 combines with J gene TRBJ2-5; 7 bases are a match to TRBD1. This CDR3 contains 13 residues. With V trimmed by 4 bases and J by 2 bases, 1 base remained unmatched. Germline CDR1 is MDHEN and CDR2 is SYDVKM. The CDR3 reads CASSWGQQETQYF. CDR3 DNA: TGTGCCAGCAGTTGGGGACAGCAAGAGACCCAGTACTTC.

The chain couples TRBV11-2 to TRBJ2-7, with 10 bases matching TRBD1. CDR1 SGHAT and CDR2 FQNNGV come from the germline V gene. This CDR3 is 16 amino acids long. After removal of 7 bases from V and 5 bases from J, the junction contained 14 bases not matched to a gene. CDR3 DNA sequence: TGTGCCAGCACCGTAAATCCGGGACAGGGGCACCACGAGCAGTACTTC. It specifies CASTVNPGQGHHEQYF.

The V gene is TRBV9, the J gene TRBJ2-5; TRBD2 matches at 10 bases. Germline CDR1 SGDLS, CDR2 YYNGEE. This CDR3 is 17 amino acids long. J gave up 5 bases and V 0 bases, and 10 bases lay outside the gene matches. This chain's CDR3 is CASSVGLAGVGGETQYF. The CDR3 DNA sequence: TGTGCCAGCAGCGTAGGCCTAGCGGGAGTAGGAGGCGAGACCCAGTACTTC.

This chain uses TRBV5-6 with TRBJ2-1; tentatively, D is TRBD2 (6 bases). V was pared by 0 bases and J by 8 bases, with 21 bases between. This CDR3 has 17 amino acids. CDR1 SGHDT and CDR2 YYEEEE come from the germline V gene. The CDR3 nucleotides read TGTGCCAGCAGCTTGGGAACACCGGGACTCCTTAATGATGAGCAGTTCTTC. It is translated as CASSLGTPGLLNDEQFF.

CDR3 protein: CASSDYQGSYEQYF. DNA for the CDR3: TGTGCCAGCAGTGATTATCAGGGGTCCTACGAGCAGTACTTC. The chain joins TRBV6-1 to TRBJ2-7; TRBD1 is a possible D gene (6 bases). V was cut by 3 bases and J by 1 base, with 10 bases left in between. The CDR3 has 14 amino acids. Germline V gene sequence: CDR1 MNHNS, CDR2 SASEGT.

V gene TRBV7-9 combines with J gene TRBJ2-7; 10 bases are shared with TRBD1. CDR1 and CDR2 from the germline V gene are SEHNR and FQNEAQ (reference sequence). After removal of 3 bases from V and 2 bases from J, the junction contained 7 bases not matched to a gene. The CDR3 is 16 amino acids. In DNA, the CDR3 is TGTGCCAGCAGCTTTAGTGGGGACAGGGGCGCCTACGAGCAGTACTTC. It codes for CASSFSGDRGAYEQYF.

The chain joins TRBV9 to TRBJ2-5; D is ambiguous. The length of the CDR3 is 13 residues. Germline V gene data show CDR1 as SGDLS and CDR2 as YYNGEE. Trimming took off 0 bases at V and 3 bases at J, with 6 bases between the two ends. This CDR3 is CASSVAYKETQYF. CDR3 in DNA: TGTGCCAGCAGCGTAGCATATAAAGAGACCCAGTACTTC.

The chain combines TRBV5-5 with TRBJ1-2, with a possible D match to TRBD1 (6 bases). Germline V gives CDR1 SGHKS, CDR2 YYEKEE (reference sequence). Trimming shortened V by 3 bases and J by 0 bases, and 12 bases separated the two germline ends. The CDR3 extends over 15 amino acids. CDR3: CASSSTQGANYGYTF. The CDR3 nucleotides read TGTGCCAGCAGCTCGACACAGGGAGCTAACTATGGCTACACCTTC.

The genes are TRBV4-3 and TRBJ2-1, with D possibly being TRBD1 (6 bases). V lost 3 bases and J 4 bases, leaving 13 bases between the germline ends. Germline loops: CDR1 LGHNA, CDR2 YSLEER. There are 15 residues in the CDR3. This CDR3 is CASSQGQGQYNEQFF. CDR3 bases: TGCGCCAGCAGCCAGGGCCAAGGACAGTACAATGAGCAGTTCTTC.

The gene calls are TRBV11-3 and TRBJ1-5, with 7 bases aligning to TRBD1. After removal of 6 bases from V and 7 bases from J, the junction contained 6 bases not matched to a gene. The CDR3 extends over 13 amino acids. Germline V gene lookup returns CDR1 SGHNT and CDR2 YENEEA. CDR3 region: CASRGGGEQPQHF. The CDR3 region has the DNA TGTGCCAGCAGAGGGGGCGGAGAGCAGCCCCAGCATTTT.

This clone turned up a few times. V and J are TRBV13 and TRBJ1-2; D is unclear. Germline V gene lookup returns CDR1 PRHDT and CDR2 FYEKMQ (reference sequence). V was pared by 5 bases and J by 1 base, with 8 bases between. CDR3 size: 13 residues. The CDR3 bases are TGTGCCAGCAGCGAGACTAATAACTATGGCTACACCTTC. It specifies CASSETNNYGYTF.

The chain joins TRBV2 to TRBJ1-5, with a tentative D call TRBD1 (6 bases). The CDR3 consists of 17 residues. The germline gives CDR1 SNHLY, CDR2 FYNNEI. Between the trimmed V and J ends, which lost 2 bases and 0 bases, there was a span of 14 bases. The CDR3 region has the DNA TGTGCCAGCAGTGAATTGTTCGGGGGCCTTAGCAATCAGCCCCAGCATTTT. This gives the protein CASSELFGGLSNQPQHF. Full variable domain (missing parts from reference TRBV2 and TRBJ1-5): EPEVTQTPSHQVTQMGQEVILRCVPISNHLYFYWYRQILGQKVEFLVSFYNNEISEKSEIFDDQFSVERPDGSNFTLKIRSTKLEDSAMYFCASSELFGGLSNQPQHFGDGTRLSIL.

J is TRBJ2-7 and V is TRBV10-2; 8 bases line up with TRBD1. V trimming: 8 bases; J trimming: 0 bases; junction bases outside the gene matches: 3. The CDR3 loop spans 13 amino acids. Germline CDR1 is WSHSY and CDR2 is SAAADI. CDR3 DNA sequence: TGCGCCAGCGGGACAGGCAGCTCCTACGAGCAGTACTTC. Translating it yields CASGTGSSYEQYF.

This chain joins TRBV19 and TRBJ2-6, with D uncertain. This CDR3 has 16 residues. Trimming cost V 5 bases and J 0 bases, with 11 bases left between them. Germline CDR1 LNHDA, CDR2 SQIVND (reference sequence). In DNA form, the CDR3 reads TGTGCCAGTAGTCGCCCGGGCCTCTCTGGGGCCAACGTCCTGACTTTC. Its translation: CASSRPGLSGANVLTF.